Each of the 26 T cell receptor beta chains below was sequenced from the same sample in a study of graft-versus-host responses after intestinal transplantation. Only in-frame clones appear in the TCRdb table, and some are missing; sequencing was by immunoSEQ multiplex PCR. This sample has 95,000 to 150,000 clones, with approximately 96% found just once. No antigens are known for them. The sample here was unstimulated CD8+ T cells sorted from spleen or lymph node cells, taken before intestinal transplant. Receptor source: a human donor who received an intestinal transplant.

This chain uses TRBV20-1 with TRBJ2-5; D remains unclear. Germline lookup yields CDR1 DFQATT and CDR2 SNEGSKA (reference sequence). There are 10 residues in the CDR3. The germline V and J ends were trimmed by 2 bases and 5 bases, with 3 bases remaining between them. The CDR3 region is CSARSETQYF. For the CDR3, the DNA is TGCAGTGCTAGATCCGAGACCCAGTACTTC.

This chain connects TRBV6-1 to TRBJ2-7; 9 bases map to TRBD2. The length of the CDR3 is 15 residues. CDR1 is MNHNS, CDR2 SASEGT, per germline. J lost 1 base, V lost 6 bases, and 7 bases had no gene match. The chain's CDR3 is CASRETSGSSYEQYF. DNA for the CDR3: TGTGCCAGCAGGGAGACTAGCGGCTCATCCTACGAGCAGTACTTC.

The rearrangement links TRBV19 to TRBJ1-5; 7 bases map to TRBD1. Per the germline V gene, CDR1 is LNHDA and CDR2 is SQIVND (reference sequence). This CDR3 has 14 residues. V was pared by 10 bases and J by 0 bases, with 6 bases of the junction left unmatched. The CDR3: CATWTGDSNQPQHF. CDR3 coding DNA: TGTGCCACCTGGACAGGAGATAGCAATCAGCCCCAGCATTTT.

The V and J genes are TRBV27 and TRBJ2-7, with TRBD2 as a possible D gene (5 bases). Per germline, CDR1 MNHEY and CDR2 SMNVEV (reference sequence). V was shortened by 5 bases and J by 5 bases, with 13 bases between the two germline ends. This CDR3 has 13 amino acids. The CDR3 sequence is CASSLGLKDEQYF. CDR3 DNA sequence: TGTGCCAGCAGTCTCGGACTCAAGGACGAGCAGTACTTC.

The V and J genes are TRBV28 and TRBJ2-3; no reliable D call. The CDR3 has 13 amino acids. The germline V and J ends were trimmed by 3 bases and 6 bases, with 10 bases remaining between them. The germline gives CDR1 MDHEN, CDR2 SYDVKM. CDR3 nucleotides: TGTGCCAGCAGTTTCACGGGTCGGGATACGCAGTATTTT. Its protein product is CASSFTGRDTQYF.

In this sample, this clone turned up a few times. The rearrangement uses TRBV7-3 and TRBJ2-1; D ambiguous. V lost 1 base and J 0 bases, leaving 7 bases between the germline ends. Germline V gene data show CDR1 as SGHTA and CDR2 as FQGTGA. The CDR3 sequence is 15 residues long. In DNA, the CDR3 is TGTGCCAGCAGCTTAAAATCGAGCTCCTACAATGAGCAGTTCTTC. This sequence encodes CASSLKSSSYNEQFF. Complete variable domain (other parts from reference TRBV7-3 and TRBJ2-1): GAGVSQTPSNKVTEKGKYVELRCDPISGHTALYWYRQSLGQGPEFLIYFQGTGAADDSGLPNDRFFAVRPEGSVSTLKIQRTERGDSAVYLCASSLKSSSYNEQFFGPGTRLTVL.

CDR3: CASSRQWGYGYTF. The CDR3 region has the DNA TGTGCCAGCTCTCGACAGTGGGGCTATGGCTACACCTTC. This chain links TRBV18 with TRBJ1-2; tentative D call: TRBD1 (5 bases). V lost 6 bases, J lost 4 bases, and 12 bases lay in between. Germline assignment: CDR1 KGHSH and CDR2 LQKENI. The CDR3 runs to 13 residues.

The rearrangement uses TRBV4-2 and TRBJ2-7; the D is unclear. CDR1 and CDR2 (germline): LGHNA, YNFKEQ. CDR3 length equals 14 residues. V was cut by 3 bases and J by 3 bases, with 12 bases left in between. The CDR3 spells CASSHLVSDYEQYF. The CDR3 DNA sequence: TGTGCCAGCAGCCATCTTGTCAGCGACTACGAGCAGTACTTC.

Remarks on this clone: The sample holds other DNA sequences that translate to the same CDR3. The rearrangement joins TRBV28 to TRBJ2-3, with no clear D. The CDR3 has 14 amino acids. Between the trimmed V and J ends, which lost 2 bases and 1 base, there was a span of 7 bases. Germline V lookup: CDR1 MDHEN, CDR2 SYDVKM. CDR3: CASSLRTRTDTQYF. Written as DNA, the CDR3 is TGTGCCAGCAGTTTAAGAACACGCACAGATACGCAGTATTTT.

This chain uses TRBV5-6 with TRBJ2-7; D remains ambiguous. CDR3 size: 12 residues. Germline V gene data show CDR1 as SGHDT and CDR2 as YYEEEE. Trimming shortened V by 1 base and J by 2 bases, and 4 bases separated the two germline ends. CDR3 DNA sequence: TGTGCCAGCAGCTTGTGGGCCTACGAGCAGTACTTC. Protein: CASSLWAYEQYF.

The chain links TRBV27 to TRBJ2-5; no clear D gene. In germline, CDR1 is MNHEY, CDR2 SMNVEV (reference sequence). Trimming took off 0 bases at V and 5 bases at J, with 10 bases between the two ends. CDR3 size: 14 residues. CDR3 DNA sequence: TGTGCCAGCAGTTTATCGTTCGGGCTTGAGACCCAGTACTTC. Protein: CASSLSFGLETQYF.

This clone was seen a single time. The CDR3 nucleotides are TGCGCCAGCAGCCAGGACGGTGGTAATGAAGCTTTCTTT. It specifies CASSQDGGNEAFF. The rearrangement uses TRBV4-1 and TRBJ1-1; D is undetermined. The CDR3 is made up of 13 amino acids. The V gene lost 3 bases and the J gene lost 7 bases, with 12 bases spanning the gap. Germline V gene lookup returns CDR1 MGHRA and CDR2 YSYEKL.

The chain employs TRBV28 and TRBJ2-7; 13 bases line up with TRBD2. The CDR3 has 14 residues. CDR1 and CDR2 (germline): MDHEN, SYDVKM. The junction had 2 bases not matched to a gene; V was cut back by 8 bases and J by 1 base. CDR3 sequence reads: CASRLAGGSYEQYF. The CDR3 DNA follows: TGTGCCAGCCGACTAGCGGGAGGTTCCTACGAGCAGTACTTC.

This rearrangement joins TRBV11-1 to TRBJ2-2; weak D call: TRBD1 (5 bases). Trimming took off 5 bases at V and 7 bases at J, with 20 bases between the two ends. Germline CDR1 reads SGHAT; CDR2 reads FQDESV (reference sequence). This CDR3 region has 16 residues. This CDR3 is CASSPQGEMGLGELFF. DNA for the CDR3: TGTGCCAGCAGCCCCCAGGGTGAGATGGGTCTCGGGGAGCTGTTTTTT.

The chain uses TRBV28 and TRBJ2-1; D is unresolved. Germline CDR1 is MDHEN and CDR2 is SYDVKM. V was cut by 4 bases and J by 5 bases, with 15 bases left in between. The CDR3 has 15 residues. CDR3 sequence: CASSSIASGDNEQFF. CDR3 DNA: TGTGCCAGCAGTTCCATAGCATCAGGCGACAATGAGCAGTTCTTC.

J is TRBJ2-5 and V is TRBV9; D remains unclear. Germline CDR1 reads SGDLS; CDR2 reads YYNGEE. With 0 bases removed from V and 4 bases from J, the gap between germline ends came to 13 bases. The CDR3 spans 15 residues. This CDR3 reads CASSVASQRRETQYF. The CDR3 DNA sequence: TGTGCCAGCAGCGTAGCGTCACAGAGGCGAGAGACCCAGTACTTC.

The table lists this clone with a count of one. The chain links TRBV5-6 to TRBJ1-5; D uncertain. The CDR3 runs to 12 residues. Trimming took off 3 bases at V and 4 bases at J, with 5 bases between the two ends. Germline lookup yields CDR1 SGHDT and CDR2 YYEEEE. The DNA for the CDR3 is TGTGCCAGCAGCTCTCTTAATCAGCCCCAGCATTTT. Translated, it gives CASSSLNQPQHF.

The rearrangement links TRBV28 to TRBJ1-2; the match to TRBD1 covers 8 bases. The trim removed 1 base at V and 3 bases at J, leaving 7 bases unmatched. The CDR3 spans 16 residues. The germline CDR1 and CDR2 sequences are MDHEN and SYDVKM. The CDR3 coding sequence is TGTGCCAGCAGTTTATTACGGACAGGGCAATACTATGGCTACACCTTC. Amino acid sequence: CASSLLRTGQYYGYTF.

The chain links TRBV15 to TRBJ2-7; 8 bases fit TRBD1. Germline lookup yields CDR1 LNHNV and CDR2 YYDKDF (reference sequence). The CDR3 extends over 17 amino acids. V was pared by 0 bases and J by 2 bases, with 9 bases of the junction left unmatched. CDR3 sequence reads: CATSRDWRTGPTYEQYF. CDR3 DNA: TGTGCCACCAGCAGAGATTGGAGGACAGGGCCCACCTACGAGCAGTACTTC.

The chain is built from TRBV27 and TRBJ2-7; D may be TRBD1 (5 bases). Trimming cost V 3 bases and J 7 bases, with 7 bases left between them. The germline gives CDR1 MNHEY, CDR2 SMNVEV (reference sequence). The CDR3 runs to 11 residues. CDR3 DNA sequence: TGTGCCAGCAGTTTCTCAGGGGAGCAGTACTTC. It yields the protein CASSFSGEQYF.

The gene calls are TRBV5-6 and TRBJ2-1; D is perhaps TRBD1 (6 bases). The germline gives CDR1 SGHDT, CDR2 YYEEEE. This CDR3 comprises 16 residues. The V end was cut by 0 bases, the J end by 4 bases, with 14 bases between. The CDR3 here is CASSLAGPGAYNEQFF. The CDR3 bases are TGTGCCAGCAGCTTGGCCGGGCCAGGGGCGTACAATGAGCAGTTCTTC.

The table lists this clone with a few counts. The rearrangement uses TRBV5-6 and TRBJ1-3; 10 nucleotides agree with TRBD1. Losses at the gene ends were 5 bases for V and 2 bases for J; bases not matched to a gene: 10. Germline V gene data show CDR1 as SGHDT and CDR2 as YYEEEE. The CDR3 totals 17 residues. The CDR3 bases are TGTGCCAGCAGTACCGGGACAGGGGATTTAGCTGGAAACACCATATATTTT. Its translation: CASSTGTGDLAGNTIYF.

The chain is built from TRBV27 and TRBJ2-7; D possibly corresponds to TRBD2 (6 bases). The CDR3 extends over 15 amino acids. V lost 0 bases, J lost 3 bases, and 12 bases lay in between. Germline lookup yields CDR1 MNHEY and CDR2 SMNVEV (reference sequence). The CDR3 reads CASSLSPGLIYEQYF. The CDR3 DNA reads TGTGCCAGCAGTTTATCCCCGGGACTGATCTACGAGCAGTACTTC.

The CDR3 protein is CATLTGVGYGYTF. In nucleotides, the CDR3 is TGTGCCACCCTGACAGGGGTAGGCTATGGCTACACCTTC. J is TRBJ1-2 and V is TRBV7-9; 8 bases agree with TRBD1. The V gene end was trimmed by 10 bases and the J gene end by 4 bases; junction bases not matched to a gene: 8. This CDR3 contains 13 residues. Germline loops: CDR1 SEHNR, CDR2 FQNEAQ (reference sequence).

This chain links TRBV28 with TRBJ2-2; D not certain. The length of the CDR3 is 12 residues. Germline V lookup: CDR1 MDHEN, CDR2 SYDVKM. Trimming stripped 5 bases from V and 6 bases from J, with 7 bases between. CDR3 in amino acids: CASSASPGELFF. In DNA form, the CDR3 reads TGTGCCAGCAGTGCTTCCCCCGGGGAGCTGTTTTTT.

The V call is TRBV9, the J call TRBJ1-4; possible D gene TRBD1, 5 bases. Trimming shortened V by 3 bases and J by 3 bases, and 12 bases separated the two germline ends. CDR1 is SGDLS and CDR2 is YYNGEE in the germline V gene. CDR3 length: 15 amino acids. CDR3 in DNA: TGTGCCAGCAGCGCTGAGGGACGGCCTAATGAAAAACTGTTTTTT. Its translation: CASSAEGRPNEKLFF.